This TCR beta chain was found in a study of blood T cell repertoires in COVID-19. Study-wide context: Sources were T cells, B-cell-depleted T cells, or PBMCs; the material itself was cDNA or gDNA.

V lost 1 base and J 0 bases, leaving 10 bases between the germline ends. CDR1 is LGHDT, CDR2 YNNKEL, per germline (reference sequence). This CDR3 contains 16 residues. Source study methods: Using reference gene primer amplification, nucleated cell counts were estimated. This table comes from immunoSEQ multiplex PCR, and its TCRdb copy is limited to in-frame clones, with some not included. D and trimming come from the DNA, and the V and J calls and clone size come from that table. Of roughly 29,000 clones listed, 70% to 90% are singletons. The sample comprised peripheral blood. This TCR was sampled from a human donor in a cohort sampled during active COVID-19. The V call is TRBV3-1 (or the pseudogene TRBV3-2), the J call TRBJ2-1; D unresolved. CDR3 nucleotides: TGTGCCAGCAGCCAAGCCCCGACTTACTCCTACAATGAGCAGTTCTTC. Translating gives CASSQAPTYSYNEQFF.